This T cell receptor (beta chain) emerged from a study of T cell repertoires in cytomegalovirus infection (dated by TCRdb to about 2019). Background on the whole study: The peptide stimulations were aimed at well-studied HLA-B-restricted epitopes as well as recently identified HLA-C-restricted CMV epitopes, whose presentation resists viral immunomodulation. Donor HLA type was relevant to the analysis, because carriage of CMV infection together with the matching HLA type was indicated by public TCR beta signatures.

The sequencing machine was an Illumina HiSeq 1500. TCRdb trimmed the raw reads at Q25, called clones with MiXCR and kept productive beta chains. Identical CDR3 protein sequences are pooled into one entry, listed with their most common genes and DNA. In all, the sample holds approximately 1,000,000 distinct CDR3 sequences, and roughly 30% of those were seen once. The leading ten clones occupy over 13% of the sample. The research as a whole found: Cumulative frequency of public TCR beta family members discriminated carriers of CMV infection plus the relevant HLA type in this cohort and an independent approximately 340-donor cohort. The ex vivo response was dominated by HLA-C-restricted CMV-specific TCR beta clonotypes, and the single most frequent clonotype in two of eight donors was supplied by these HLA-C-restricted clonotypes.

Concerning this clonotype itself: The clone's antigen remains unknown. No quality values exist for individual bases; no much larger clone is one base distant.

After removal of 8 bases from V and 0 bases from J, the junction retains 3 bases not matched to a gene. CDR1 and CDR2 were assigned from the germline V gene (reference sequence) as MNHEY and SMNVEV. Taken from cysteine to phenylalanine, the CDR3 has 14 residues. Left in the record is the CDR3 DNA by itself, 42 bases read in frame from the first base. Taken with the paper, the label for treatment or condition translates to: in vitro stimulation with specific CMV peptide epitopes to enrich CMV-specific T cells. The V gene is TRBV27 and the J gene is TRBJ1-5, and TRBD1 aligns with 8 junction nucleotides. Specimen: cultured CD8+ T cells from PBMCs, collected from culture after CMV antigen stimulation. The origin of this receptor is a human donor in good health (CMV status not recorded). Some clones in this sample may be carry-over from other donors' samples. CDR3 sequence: CASAGGYSNQPQHF. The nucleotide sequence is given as TGTGCCAGCGCAGGGGGCTATAGCAATCAGCCCCAGCATTTT.